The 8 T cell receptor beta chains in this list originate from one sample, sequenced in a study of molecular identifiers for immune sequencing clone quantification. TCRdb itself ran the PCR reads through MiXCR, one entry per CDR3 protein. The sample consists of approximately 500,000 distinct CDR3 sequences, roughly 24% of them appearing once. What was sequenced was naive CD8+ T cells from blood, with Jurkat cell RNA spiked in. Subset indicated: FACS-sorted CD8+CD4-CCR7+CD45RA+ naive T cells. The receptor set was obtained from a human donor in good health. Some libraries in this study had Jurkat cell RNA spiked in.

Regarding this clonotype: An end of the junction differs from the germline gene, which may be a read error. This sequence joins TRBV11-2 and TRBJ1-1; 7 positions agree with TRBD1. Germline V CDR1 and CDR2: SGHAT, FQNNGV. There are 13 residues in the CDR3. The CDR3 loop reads CANSLMTGFEAFF. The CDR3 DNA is TGTGCCAACAGCTTAATGACAGGGTTTGAAGCTTTCTTT. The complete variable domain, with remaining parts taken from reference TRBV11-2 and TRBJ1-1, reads EAGVAQSPRYKIIEKRQSVAFWCNPISGHATLYWYQQILGQGPKLLIQFQNNGVVDDSQLPKDRFSAERLKGVDSTLKIQPAKLEDSAVYLCANSLMTGFEAFFGQGTRLTVV.

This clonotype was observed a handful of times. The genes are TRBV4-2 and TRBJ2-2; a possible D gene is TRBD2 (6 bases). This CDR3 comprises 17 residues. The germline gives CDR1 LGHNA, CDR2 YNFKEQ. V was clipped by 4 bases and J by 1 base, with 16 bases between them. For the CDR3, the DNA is TGTGCCAGCAGCCCACATTGGGGGGAGCTGAACACCGGGGAGCTGTTTTTT. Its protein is CASSPHWGELNTGELFF.

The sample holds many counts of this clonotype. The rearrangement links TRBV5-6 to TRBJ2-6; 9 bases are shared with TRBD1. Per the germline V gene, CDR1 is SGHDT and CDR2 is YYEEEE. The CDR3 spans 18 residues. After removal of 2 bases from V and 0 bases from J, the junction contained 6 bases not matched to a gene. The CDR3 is CASSFTGGGSSGANVLTF. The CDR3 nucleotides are TGTGCCAGCAGCTTCACAGGGGGCGGAAGCTCTGGGGCCAACGTCCTGACTTTC.

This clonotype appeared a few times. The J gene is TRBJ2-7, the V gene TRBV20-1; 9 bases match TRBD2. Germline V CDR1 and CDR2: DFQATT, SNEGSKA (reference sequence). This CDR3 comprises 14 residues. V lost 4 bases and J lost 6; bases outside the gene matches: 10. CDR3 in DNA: TGCAGTGCTAAGGGGGTAGCGGGAGTGGGCGAGCAGTACTTC. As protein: CSAKGVAGVGEQYF.

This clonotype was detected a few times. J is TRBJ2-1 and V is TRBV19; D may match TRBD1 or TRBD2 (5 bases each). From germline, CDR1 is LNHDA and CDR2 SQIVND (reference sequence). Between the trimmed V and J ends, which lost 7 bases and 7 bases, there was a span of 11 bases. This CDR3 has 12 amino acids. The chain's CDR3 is CASTLGPNEQFF. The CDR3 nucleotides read TGTGCCAGTACCCTGGGACCGAATGAGCAGTTCTTC.

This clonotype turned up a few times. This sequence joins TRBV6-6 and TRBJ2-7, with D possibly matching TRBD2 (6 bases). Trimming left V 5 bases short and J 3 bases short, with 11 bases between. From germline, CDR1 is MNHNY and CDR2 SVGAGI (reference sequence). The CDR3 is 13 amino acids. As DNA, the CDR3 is TGTGCCAGCAGTCCCCTGGACTACTACGAGCAGTACTTC. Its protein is CASSPLDYYEQYF.

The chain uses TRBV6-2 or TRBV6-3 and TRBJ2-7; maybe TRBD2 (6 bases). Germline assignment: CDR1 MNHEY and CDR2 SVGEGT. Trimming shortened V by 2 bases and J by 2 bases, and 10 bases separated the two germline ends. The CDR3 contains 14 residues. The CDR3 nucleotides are TGTGCCAGCAGTTACCCGGGAGCTACCTACGAGCAGTACTTC. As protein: CASSYPGATYEQYF.

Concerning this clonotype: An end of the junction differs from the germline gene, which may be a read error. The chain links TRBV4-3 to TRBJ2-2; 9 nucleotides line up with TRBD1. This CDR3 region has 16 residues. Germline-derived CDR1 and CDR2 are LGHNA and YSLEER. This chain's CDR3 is CASSQDGQGNTGEQFF. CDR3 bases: TGCGCCAGCAGCCAAGACGGACAGGGGAACACCGGGGAGCAGTTTTTT.